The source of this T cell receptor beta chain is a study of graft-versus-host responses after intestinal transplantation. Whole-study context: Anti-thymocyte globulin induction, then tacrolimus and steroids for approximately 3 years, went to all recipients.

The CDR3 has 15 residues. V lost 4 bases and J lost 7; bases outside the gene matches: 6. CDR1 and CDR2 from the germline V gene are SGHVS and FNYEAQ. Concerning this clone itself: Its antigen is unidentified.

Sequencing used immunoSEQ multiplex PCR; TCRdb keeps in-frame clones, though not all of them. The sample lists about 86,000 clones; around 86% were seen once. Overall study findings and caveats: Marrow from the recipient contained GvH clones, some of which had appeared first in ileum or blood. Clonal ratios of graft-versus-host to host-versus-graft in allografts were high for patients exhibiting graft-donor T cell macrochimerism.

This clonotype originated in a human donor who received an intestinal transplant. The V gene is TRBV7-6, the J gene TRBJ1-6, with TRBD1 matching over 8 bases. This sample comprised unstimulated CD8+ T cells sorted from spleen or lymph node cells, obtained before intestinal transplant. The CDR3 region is CASSSTDRENSPLHF. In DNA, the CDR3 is TGTGCCAGCAGCTCCACGGACAGGGAGAATTCACCCCTCCACTTT.